This entry is about one T cell receptor (beta chain). Antigen: not known. The data were taken from a study of shared clonotypes between healthy human individuals. Whole-study results and caveats: Depth of sequencing was expected to influence donor clonotype sharing.

Sequenced by immunoSEQ multiplex PCR; TCRdb stores in-frame clones only, minus some. Of over a million clones in the sample, roughly 97% are singletons; the top ten hold over 1%. The CDR3 is 16 amino acids. Germline lookup yields CDR1 SGDLS and CDR2 YYNGEE. V lost 0 bases and J lost 1, with 10 bases in between. The J gene is TRBJ2-2, the V gene TRBV9; TRBD2 might be the D (6 bases). Material for sequencing was naive CD4+ T cells sorted from blood. Subset in this sample: CD45RA+ positively selected. The sequence was obtained from a man younger than 40 in good health. The CDR3 bases are TGTGCCAGCAGCGTAGGGTCGGGACTGAACACCGGGGAGCTGTTTTTT. Its protein is CASSVGSGLNTGELFF.